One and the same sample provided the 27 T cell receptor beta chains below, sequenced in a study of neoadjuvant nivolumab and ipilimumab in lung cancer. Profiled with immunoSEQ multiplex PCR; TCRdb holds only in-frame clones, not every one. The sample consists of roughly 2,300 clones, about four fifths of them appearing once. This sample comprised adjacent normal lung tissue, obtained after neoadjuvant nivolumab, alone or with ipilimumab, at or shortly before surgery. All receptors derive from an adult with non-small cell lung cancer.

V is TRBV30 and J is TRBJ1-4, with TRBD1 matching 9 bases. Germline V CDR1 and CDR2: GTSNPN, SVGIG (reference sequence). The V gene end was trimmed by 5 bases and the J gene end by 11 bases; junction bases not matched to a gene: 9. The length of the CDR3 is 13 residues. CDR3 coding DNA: TGTGCCTGGCGAGAGGGGACAGGGAGGAAACTGTTTTTT. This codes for CAWREGTGRKLFF.

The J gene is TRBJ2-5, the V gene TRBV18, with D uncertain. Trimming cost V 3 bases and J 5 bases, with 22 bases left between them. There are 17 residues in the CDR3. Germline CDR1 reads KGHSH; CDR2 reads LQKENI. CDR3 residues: CASSPLGSPRATETQYF. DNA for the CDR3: TGTGCCAGCTCACCTTTGGGCAGCCCTCGGGCTACGGAGACCCAGTACTTC.

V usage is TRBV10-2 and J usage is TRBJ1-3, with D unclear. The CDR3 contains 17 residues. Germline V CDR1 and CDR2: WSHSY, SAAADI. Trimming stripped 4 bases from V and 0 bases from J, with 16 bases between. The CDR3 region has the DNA TGCGCCAGCAGTGGTTCGGGAGGTACGGGCTCTGGAAACACCATATATTTT. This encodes CASSGSGGTGSGNTIYF.

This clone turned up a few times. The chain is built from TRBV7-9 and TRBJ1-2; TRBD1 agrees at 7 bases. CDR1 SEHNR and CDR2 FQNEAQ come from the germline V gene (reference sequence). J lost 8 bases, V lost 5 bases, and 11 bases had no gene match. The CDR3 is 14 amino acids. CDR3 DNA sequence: TGTGCCAGCAGCCGACACGACAGGGCGCAGGGCTACACCTTC. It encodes CASSRHDRAQGYTF.

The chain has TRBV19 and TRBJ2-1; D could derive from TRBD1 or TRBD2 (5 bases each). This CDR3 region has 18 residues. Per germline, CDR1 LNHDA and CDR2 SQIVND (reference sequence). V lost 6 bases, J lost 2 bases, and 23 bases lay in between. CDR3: CASSYEGPSVRAYNEQFF. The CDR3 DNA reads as TGTGCCAGTAGCTATGAGGGACCTTCAGTAAGGGCCTACAATGAGCAGTTCTTC.

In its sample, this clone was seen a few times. For the CDR3, the DNA is TGCGCCAGCAGCGAAGCCGGGACAGGCTCCTACGAGCAGTACTTC. Residues: CASSEAGTGSYEQYF. The gene calls are TRBV4-1 and TRBJ2-7, with 8 nucleotides matching TRBD1. The CDR3 sequence is 15 residues long. V lost 5 bases, J lost 0 bases, and 6 bases stayed unmatched. The germline V gene has CDR1 MGHRA and CDR2 YSYEKL.

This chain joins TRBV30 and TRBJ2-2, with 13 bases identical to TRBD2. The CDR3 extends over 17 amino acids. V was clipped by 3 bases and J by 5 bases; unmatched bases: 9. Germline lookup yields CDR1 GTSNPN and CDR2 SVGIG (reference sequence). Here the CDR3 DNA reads TGTGCCTGGAGCCCACTAGCGGGAGGGCCGGTAACCGGGGAGCTGTTTTTT. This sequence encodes CAWSPLAGGPVTGELFF.

The CDR3 reads CASKTSGSIYEQFF. As DNA, the CDR3 is TGTGCCAGCAAAACTAGCGGGAGCATATATGAGCAGTTCTTC. J is TRBJ2-1 and V is TRBV2; 11 nucleotides match TRBD2. The germline gives CDR1 SNHLY, CDR2 FYNNEI. This CDR3 spans 14 amino acids. V was pared by 7 bases and J by 8 bases, with 7 bases of the junction left unmatched.

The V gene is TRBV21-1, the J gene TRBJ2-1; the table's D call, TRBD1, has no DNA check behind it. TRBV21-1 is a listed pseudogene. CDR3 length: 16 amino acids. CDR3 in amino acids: CASSRGQGGLYNEQFF. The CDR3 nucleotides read TGTGCCAGCAGCAGAGGACAGGGAGGGCTATACAATGAGCAGTTCTTC.

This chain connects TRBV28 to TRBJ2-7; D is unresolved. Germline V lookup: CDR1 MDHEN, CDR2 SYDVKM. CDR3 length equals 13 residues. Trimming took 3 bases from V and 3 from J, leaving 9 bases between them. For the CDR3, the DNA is TGTGCCAGCAGTTTGGTGCAGGACTACGAGCAGTACTTC. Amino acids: CASSLVQDYEQYF.

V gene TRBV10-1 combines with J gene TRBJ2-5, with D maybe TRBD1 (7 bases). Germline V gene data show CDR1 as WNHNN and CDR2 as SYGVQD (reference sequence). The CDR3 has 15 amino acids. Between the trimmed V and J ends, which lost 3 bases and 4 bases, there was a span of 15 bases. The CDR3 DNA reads TGCGCCAGCAGTGACAATAACAGGGGAGGAGAGACCCAGTACTTC. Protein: CASSDNNRGGETQYF.

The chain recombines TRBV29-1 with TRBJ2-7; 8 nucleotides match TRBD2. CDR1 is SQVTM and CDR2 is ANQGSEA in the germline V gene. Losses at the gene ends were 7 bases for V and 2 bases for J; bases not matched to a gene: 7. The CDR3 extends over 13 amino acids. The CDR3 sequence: CSASTSGAYEQYF. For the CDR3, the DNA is TGCAGCGCTAGTACTAGCGGCGCCTACGAGCAGTACTTC.

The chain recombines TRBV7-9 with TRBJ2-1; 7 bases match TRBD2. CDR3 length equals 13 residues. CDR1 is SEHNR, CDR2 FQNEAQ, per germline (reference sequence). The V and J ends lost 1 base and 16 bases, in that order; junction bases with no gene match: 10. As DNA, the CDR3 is TGTGCCAGCAGCTTAGTTGCGGGAGCATCGTGCTTCTTC. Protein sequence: CASSLVAGASCFF. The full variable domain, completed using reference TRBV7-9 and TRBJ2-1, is DTGVSQNPRHKITKRGQNVTFRCDPISEHNRLYWYRQTLGQGPEFLTYFQNEAQLEKSRLLSDRFSAERPKGSFSTLEIQRTEQGDSAMYLCASSLVAGASCFFGPGTRLTVL.

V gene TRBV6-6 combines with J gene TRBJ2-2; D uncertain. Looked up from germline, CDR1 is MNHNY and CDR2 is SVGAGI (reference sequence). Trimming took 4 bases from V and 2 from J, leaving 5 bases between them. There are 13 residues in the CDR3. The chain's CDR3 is CASSSSNTGELFF. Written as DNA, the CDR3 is TGTGCCAGCAGTTCCTCAAACACCGGGGAGCTGTTTTTT.

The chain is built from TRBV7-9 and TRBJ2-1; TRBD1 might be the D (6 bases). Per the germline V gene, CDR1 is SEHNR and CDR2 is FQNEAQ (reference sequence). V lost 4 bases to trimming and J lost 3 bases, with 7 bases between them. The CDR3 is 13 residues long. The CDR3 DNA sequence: TGTGCCAGCAGCTCGGGACACTACAATGAGCAGTTCTTC. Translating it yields CASSSGHYNEQFF.

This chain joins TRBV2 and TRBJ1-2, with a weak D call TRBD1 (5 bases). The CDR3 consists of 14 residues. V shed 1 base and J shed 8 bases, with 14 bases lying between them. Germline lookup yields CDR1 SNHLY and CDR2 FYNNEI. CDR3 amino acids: CASSEEGRAGGYTF. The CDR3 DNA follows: TGTGCCAGCAGTGAAGAGGGCAGGGCAGGCGGCTACACCTTC.

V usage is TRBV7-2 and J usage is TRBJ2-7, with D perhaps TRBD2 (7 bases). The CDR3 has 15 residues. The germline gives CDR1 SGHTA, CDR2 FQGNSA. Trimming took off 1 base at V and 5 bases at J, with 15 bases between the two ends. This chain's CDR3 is CASSLVAGGPNEQYF. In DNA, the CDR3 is TGTGCCAGCAGCTTAGTGGCCGGGGGGCCGAACGAGCAGTACTTC.

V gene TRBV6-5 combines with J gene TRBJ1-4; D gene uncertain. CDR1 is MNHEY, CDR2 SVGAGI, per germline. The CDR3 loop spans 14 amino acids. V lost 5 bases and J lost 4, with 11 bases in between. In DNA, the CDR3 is TGTGCCAGCAGTAGCCCCGGGATTAATGAAAAACTGTTTTTT. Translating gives CASSSPGINEKLFF.

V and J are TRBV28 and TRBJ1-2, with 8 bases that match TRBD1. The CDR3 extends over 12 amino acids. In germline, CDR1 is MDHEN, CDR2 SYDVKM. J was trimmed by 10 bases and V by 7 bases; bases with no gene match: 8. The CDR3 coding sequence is TGTGCCAGCATACGGACAGGGAATGACTACACCTTC. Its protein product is CASIRTGNDYTF.

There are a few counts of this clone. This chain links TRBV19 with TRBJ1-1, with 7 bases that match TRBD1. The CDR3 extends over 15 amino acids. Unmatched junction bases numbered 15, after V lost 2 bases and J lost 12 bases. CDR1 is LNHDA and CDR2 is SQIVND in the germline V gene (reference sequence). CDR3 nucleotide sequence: TGTGCCAGTAGTATATCTGGGCAGGGGGGATTTGGGACTTTCTTT. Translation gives CASSISGQGGFGTFF.

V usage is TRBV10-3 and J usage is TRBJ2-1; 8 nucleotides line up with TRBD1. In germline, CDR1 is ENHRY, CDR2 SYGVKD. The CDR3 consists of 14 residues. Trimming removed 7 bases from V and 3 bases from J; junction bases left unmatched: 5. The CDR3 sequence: CAITKDRDYNEQFF. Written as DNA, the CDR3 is TGTGCCATCACTAAGGACAGGGACTACAATGAGCAGTTCTTC.

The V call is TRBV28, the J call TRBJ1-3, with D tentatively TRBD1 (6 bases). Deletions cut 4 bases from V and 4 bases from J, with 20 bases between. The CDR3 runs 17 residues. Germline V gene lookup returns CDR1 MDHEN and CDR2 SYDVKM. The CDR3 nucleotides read TGTGCCAGCAGTTCCGGAGGACAGCCGGAGTCCGGAAACACCATATATTTT. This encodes CASSSGGQPESGNTIYF.

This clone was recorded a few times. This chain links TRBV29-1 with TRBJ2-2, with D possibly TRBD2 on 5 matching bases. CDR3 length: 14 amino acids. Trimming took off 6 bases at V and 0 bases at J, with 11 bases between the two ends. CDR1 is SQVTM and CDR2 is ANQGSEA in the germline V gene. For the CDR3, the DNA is TGCAGCGTGTTCACTAGTACGAACACCGGGGAGCTGTTTTTT. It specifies CSVFTSTNTGELFF.

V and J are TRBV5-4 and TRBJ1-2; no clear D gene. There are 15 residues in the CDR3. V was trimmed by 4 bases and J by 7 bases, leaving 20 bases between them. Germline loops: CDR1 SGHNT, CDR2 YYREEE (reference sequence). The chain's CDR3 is CASSLLHSPSGGYTF. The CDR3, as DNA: TGTGCCAGCAGCCTACTACATTCCCCCTCCGGTGGCTACACCTTC.

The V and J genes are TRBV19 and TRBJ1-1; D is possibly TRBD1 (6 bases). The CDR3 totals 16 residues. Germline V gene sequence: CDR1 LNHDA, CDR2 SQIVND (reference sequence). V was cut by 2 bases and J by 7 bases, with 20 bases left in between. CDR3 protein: CASSINWGQDWNEAFF. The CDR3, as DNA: TGTGCCAGTAGTATAAATTGGGGGCAGGACTGGAATGAAGCTTTCTTT.

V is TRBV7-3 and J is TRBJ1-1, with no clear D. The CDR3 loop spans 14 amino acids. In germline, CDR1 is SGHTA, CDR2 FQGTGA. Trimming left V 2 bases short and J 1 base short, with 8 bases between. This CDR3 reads CASSLLGRNTEAFF. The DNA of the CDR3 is TGTGCCAGCAGCTTATTGGGGAGGAACACTGAAGCTTTCTTT.

CDR3 in amino acids: CASRTGTEISAQYF. The CDR3 DNA is TGTGCCAGCAGGACCGGGACAGAAATTTCAGCGCAGTATTTT. The chain has TRBV7-8 and TRBJ2-3; 7 bases match TRBD1. CDR1 is SGHVS, CDR2 FQNEAQ, per germline. CDR3 length: 14 amino acids. J gave up 10 bases and V 6 bases, and 13 bases lay outside the gene matches.